The rows below give T cell receptor beta chains drawn from one sample of a study of early T cells in non-severe SARS-CoV-2 infection. TCRdb re-called the 5' RACE reads with MiXCR, one entry per CDR3 protein. This sample has about 48,000 distinct CDR3 sequences, with about 7.8% found just once. Source material: whole blood. The source is an adult who was a healthcare worker with PCR-confirmed SARS-CoV-2 infection or an uninfected control (not recorded which). CDR3s include the opening cysteine and the closing phenylalanine or tryptophan. The D gene is left open where the match is weak. Clone size is shown for a subset of rows, as once, few, many or a class of expanded clone.

TRBV3-1	TRBJ1-2	many	TRBD1	CASQGALTYGYTF	TGTGCCTCACAGGGGGCGCTGACCTATGGCTACACCTTC
TRBV10-3	TRBJ1-1	many	-	CAISPLTATEAFF	TGTGCCATCAGTCCCTTAACAGCCACTGAAGCTTTCTTT
TRBV10-1	TRBJ1-1	many	TRBD1	CASSRDRARNTEAFF	TGCGCCAGCAGCCGGGACAGGGCCCGGAACACTGAAGCTTTCTTT
TRBV27	TRBJ2-7	few	TRBD1	CASSLSRDRVHEQYF	TGTGCCAGCAGTTTATCTCGGGACAGGGTCCACGAGCAGTACTTC
TRBV2	TRBJ1-3	many	TRBD1	CASRQGAYGNTIYF	TGTGCCAGCAGACAGGGGGCTTATGGAAACACCATATATTTT
TRBV20-1	TRBJ2-1	-	TRBD2	CSARVASGNYNEQFF	TGCAGTGCTAGAGTGGCTAGCGGAAACTACAATGAGCAGTTCTTC
TRBV20-1	TRBJ1-1	medium-sized	TRBD1	CSATTPRQGMNTEAFF	TGCAGTGCCACAACCCCCAGACAGGGAATGAACACTGAAGCTTTCTTT
TRBV5-1	TRBJ1-1	-	TRBD1	CASSLLTGGTEAFF	TGCGCCAGCAGCTTGCTGACAGGGGGAACTGAAGCTTTCTTT
TRBV19	TRBJ2-7	many	TRBD1	CASQKTGGFYEQYF	TGTGCCAGTCAAAAGACAGGGGGTTTCTACGAGCAGTACTTC
TRBV6-6	TRBJ1-5	-	-	CASRREGGNQPQHF	TGTGCCAGCCGGCGGGAAGGAGGCAATCAGCCCCAGCATTTT
TRBV20-1	TRBJ1-3	many	-	CSASRSGSGNTIYF	TGCAGTGCTAGTCGGTCGGGGAGTGGAAACACCATATATTTT
TRBV5-1	TRBJ1-1	few	-	CASSLDGRERGEAFF	TGCGCCAGCAGCTTGGACGGTAGGGAACGCGGTGAAGCTTTCTTT
TRBV7-6	TRBJ1-1	-	TRBD1	CASSMTGTGGLAEAFF	TGTGCCAGCTCGATGACCGGGACAGGGGGTCTAGCTGAAGCTTTCTTT
TRBV20-1	TRBJ2-1	many	TRBD2	CSAREAGGGYEQFF	TGCAGTGCTAGAGAGGCGGGGGGAGGTTATGAGCAGTTCTTC
TRBV12-3/TRBV12-4	TRBJ1-4	few	TRBD1	CASRLIRGQGAIDEKLFF	TGTGCCAGCAGACTTATTAGGGGACAGGGGGCTATTGATGAAAAACTGTTTTTT
TRBV5-1	TRBJ2-5	few	-	CASSYQLDQETQYF	TGCGCCAGCAGCTACCAACTAGACCAAGAGACCCAGTACTTC
TRBV5-4	TRBJ1-1	many	TRBD1	CASTWKGGYTEAFF	TGTGCCAGCACCTGGAAAGGGGGCTACACTGAAGCTTTCTTT
TRBV20-1	TRBJ1-1	-	-	CSARDRGGTEAFF	TGCAGTGCTAGAGATCGTGGGGGGACTGAAGCTTTCTTT
TRBV28	TRBJ2-7	-	TRBD2	CASSLSGGRSYEQYF	TGTGCCAGCAGTCTTAGCGGGGGGCGGAGCTACGAGCAGTACTTC
TRBV18	TRBJ2-3	-	-	CASSLTGQTDTQYF	TGTGCCAGCTCCTTGACAGGCCAGACAGATACGCAGTATTTT
TRBV20-1	TRBJ1-2	many	-	CSAPIDWIYGYTF	TGCAGTGCCCCAATAGACTGGATTTATGGCTACACCTTC
TRBV4-3	TRBJ1-5	many	-	CASSQEVYSNQPQHF	TGCGCCAGCAGCCAAGAAGTATATAGCAATCAGCCCCAGCATTTT
TRBV27	TRBJ2-3	many	-	CASSLSSAVTDTQYF	TGTGCCAGCAGTTTATCATCAGCGGTAACAGATACGCAGTATTTT
TRBV19	TRBJ2-5	-	TRBD1	CASSDPGTGFGETQYF	TGTGCCAGCTCCGATCCGGGGACAGGTTTTGGTGAGACCCAGTACTTC
TRBV2	TRBJ1-4	many	-	CASSGAGLNEKLFF	TGTGCCAGCAGTGGGGCAGGGCTTAATGAAAAACTGTTTTTT
TRBV9	TRBJ1-3	-	-	CASSGRTVSSGNTIYF	TGTGCCAGCAGCGGGCGGACGGTGAGCTCTGGAAACACCATATATTTT
TRBV3-1	TRBJ1-3	many	-	CASSQNRAGNTIYF	TGTGCCAGCAGCCAAAACAGGGCTGGAAACACCATATATTTT
TRBV13	TRBJ2-4	-	-	CASSSRKLAKNIQYF	TGTGCCAGCAGCTCCCGGAAGCTAGCCAAAAACATTCAGTACTTC
TRBV5-6	TRBJ2-2	many	-	CASTRRVNTGELFF	TGTGCCAGCACTAGAAGGGTCAACACCGGGGAGCTGTTTTTT
TRBV7-9	TRBJ1-4	many	TRBD1	CASSPGTDGEKLFF	TGTGCCAGCAGCCCCGGGACAGACGGTGAAAAACTGTTTTTT
TRBV5-4	TRBJ1-4	many	TRBD1	CASSLRDRDGKLFF	TGTGCCAGCAGCTTACGGGACAGGGATGGGAAACTGTTTTTT
TRBV6-5	TRBJ1-1	many	-	CASSYSYAGVNTEAFF	TGTGCCAGCAGTTACTCATATGCAGGGGTGAACACTGAAGCTTTCTTT
TRBV24-1	TRBJ1-4	many	-	CATSDPNLATNEKLFF	TGTGCCACCAGTGACCCTAATCTTGCAACTAATGAAAAACTGTTTTTT
TRBV19	TRBJ2-3	few	-	CASNPQTGDTQYF	TGTGCCAGTAATCCCCAAACAGGAGATACGCAGTATTTT
TRBV30	TRBJ2-2	few	-	CAWRWPTPGELFF	TGTGCCTGGAGGTGGCCGACACCCGGGGAGCTGTTTTTT
TRBV23-1	TRBJ2-3	many	-	CASSRRTYDRDTQYF	TGCGCCAGCAGTCGAAGGACCTATGATCGGGATACGCAGTATTTT
TRBV12-3/TRBV12-4	TRBJ2-7	-	-	CASSKQGGEDVQYF	TGTGCCAGCAGTAAACAGGGAGGAGAAGACGTGCAGTACTTC
TRBV29-1	TRBJ2-3	many	-	CSVGGDGVSTDTQYF	TGCAGCGTTGGAGGGGACGGCGTAAGCACAGATACGCAGTATTTT
TRBV7-2	TRBJ1-1	many	-	CASSLLGSGITEVFF	TGTGCCAGCAGCTTATTAGGGTCAGGGATCACTGAAGTTTTCTTT
TRBV28	TRBJ2-3	-	-	CASSLRGDTQYF	TGTGCCAGCAGTTTAAGAGGGGATACGCAGTATTTT
TRBV7-9	TRBJ1-2	many	-	CASSLEGSQVSPGYGYTF	TGTGCCAGCAGCTTAGAAGGGTCCCAGGTCTCTCCGGGCTATGGCTACACCTTC
TRBV20-1	TRBJ1-2	-	-	CSARGRYNYGYTF	TGCAGTGCTAGAGGCCGATATAACTATGGCTACACCTTC
TRBV7-9	TRBJ1-1	many	-	CASSPRTALNTEAFF	TGTGCCAGCAGCCCACGGACAGCTTTGAACACTGAAGCTTTCTTT
TRBV6-1	TRBJ2-3	many	-	CASSTTDTQYF	TGTGCCAGCAGTACCACAGATACGCAGTATTTT
TRBV18	TRBJ1-6	many	TRBD1	CASSPGDRGNSPLHF	TGTGCCAGCTCACCAGGGGACAGGGGTAATTCACCCCTCCACTTT
TRBV29-1	TRBJ2-1	few	-	CSGTTGSGEQFF	TGCAGCGGCACGACTGGGTCCGGTGAGCAGTTCTTC
TRBV20-1	TRBJ1-1	-	TRBD1	CSAEGGATEAFF	TGCAGTGCGGAAGGGGGCGCGACTGAAGCTTTCTTT
TRBV18	TRBJ2-7	-	-	CASSPSGGDYEQYF	TGTGCCAGCTCACCGTCTGGGGGCGACTACGAGCAGTACTTC
TRBV20-1	TRBJ2-2	-	-	CSASNRGELFF	TGCAGTGCGAGCAACAGGGGGGAGCTGTTTTTT
TRBV28	TRBJ2-2	many	-	CASSSRGLNTGELFF	TGTGCCAGCAGTTCCCGGGGATTGAACACCGGGGAGCTGTTTTTT
TRBV7-6	TRBJ1-2	many	-	CASSRTMESNYGYTF	TGTGCCAGCAGCCGTACCATGGAATCTAACTATGGCTACACCTTC
TRBV7-8	TRBJ1-1	few	TRBD1	CASSSRGRGSEAFF	TGTGCCAGCAGCTCCAGGGGGCGCGGGTCTGAAGCTTTCTTT
TRBV18	TRBJ1-3	-	TRBD1	CASSPTGGFSGNTIYF	TGTGCCAGCTCACCGACAGGGGGGTTTTCTGGAAACACCATATATTTT
TRBV6-1	TRBJ1-6	many	TRBD1	CASRGTGGKNNSPLHF	TGTGCCAGCAGGGGGACAGGGGGAAAGAATAATTCACCCCTCCACTTT
TRBV4-2	TRBJ2-7	-	-	CASSQDWGDRGNEQYF	TGTGCCAGCAGCCAAGATTGGGGGGACAGAGGCAACGAGCAGTACTTC
TRBV28	TRBJ1-1	-	-	CASSSGGRLNTEAFF	TGTGCCAGCAGTTCCGGCGGCAGATTGAACACTGAAGCTTTCTTT
TRBV6-2/TRBV6-3	TRBJ2-7	few	-	CASSTTYEQYF	TGTGCCAGCAGTACCACCTACGAGCAGTACTTC
TRBV29-1	TRBJ1-1	many	-	CSVGAWNTEAFF	TGCAGCGTTGGGGCCTGGAACACTGAAGCTTTCTTT